This TCR beta chain stems from a study of tumor-infiltrating lymphocytes in primary liver carcinoma. A constant-region primer primed TCR beta cDNA synthesis from 450 to 550 ng of total RNA. What produced the TCR beta libraries was three nested multiplex PCR rounds using slightly modified ARM-PCR. TCRdb reprocessed the multiplex PCR reads via MiXCR and lists one record per CDR3 protein. Seen here are fewer than 350,000 distinct CDR3 sequences, roughly two thirds observed once, and the top ten hold about 6%. In its sample, this clonotype was seen once. A junction boundary mismatches the germline segment, possibly from a read error. Blood RNA was derived from unsorted whole blood, and germline DNA was extracted too. The patients, who had chronic HBV infection, were treatment-naive (untreated). Sequencing used peripheral blood. This receptor was taken from a man in his forties or fifties with primary liver carcinoma and hepatitis B virus infection.

CDR3 coding DNA: TGTACCAGCACCCAAATGGGGAGGGATGAGCAGTTCTTC. Translating it yields CTSTQMGRDEQFF. The chain joins TRBV28 to TRBJ2-1; 7 bases are a match to TRBD2. CDR1 MDHEN and CDR2 SYDVKM come from the germline V gene. The CDR3 has 13 amino acids.